These 27 T cell receptor beta chains were all obtained from the same sample, sequenced in a study of blood T cell repertoires in COVID-19. Repertoires were generated with immunoSEQ multiplex PCR, while TCRdb's copy carries only in-frame clones and drops some. This table holds around 69,000 clones, roughly 85% found once. Sequenced input: peripheral blood. These receptors were obtained from a woman aged 55-70 years with acute or convalescent COVID-19.

This clone was seen only once. The chain has TRBV5-1 and TRBJ2-3, with 12 bases fitting TRBD2. The CDR3 runs 16 residues. V lost 4 bases, J lost 0 bases, and 3 bases stayed unmatched. Germline CDR1 is SGHRS and CDR2 is YFSETQ. The CDR3 loop reads CASSTGLAGSTDTQYF. The CDR3 DNA reads as TGCGCCAGCAGCACCGGACTAGCGGGGAGCACAGATACGCAGTATTTT.

This clone has more than one count but fewer than ten. The V call is TRBV11-2, the J call TRBJ2-1; 7 bases are shared with TRBD2. The CDR3 consists of 16 residues. Germline V gives CDR1 SGHAT, CDR2 FQNNGV. Unmatched junction bases numbered 8, after V lost 5 bases and J lost 1 base. The CDR3 here is CASSLHLAGSYNEQFF. Here the CDR3 DNA reads TGTGCCAGCAGCCTCCATTTAGCGGGTTCCTACAATGAGCAGTTCTTC.

This chain uses TRBV19 with TRBJ2-5, with 11 bases aligning to TRBD2. The germline gives CDR1 LNHDA, CDR2 SQIVND (reference sequence). V gave up 11 bases and J gave up 1 base; unmatched junction bases: 9. The CDR3 has 15 amino acids. CDR3 sequence (DNA): TGTGCCTGTTCTAGCGGGGGGTCTCTCCAAGAGACCCAGTACTTC. Its protein is CACSSGGSLQETQYF.

The rearrangement links TRBV5-1 to TRBJ2-3; no clear D. Trimming removed 0 bases at V and 2 bases at J, with 10 bases between. The germline gives CDR1 SGHRS, CDR2 YFSETQ. The CDR3 spans 15 residues. CDR3 loop: CASSLDGPFTDTQYF. CDR3 nucleotide sequence: TGCGCCAGCAGCTTGGATGGGCCCTTCACAGATACGCAGTATTTT.

The V and J genes are TRBV30 and TRBJ2-2; the D is unclear. Looked up from germline, CDR1 is GTSNPN and CDR2 is SVGIG (reference sequence). V lost 0 bases and J 4 bases, leaving 6 bases between the germline ends. This CDR3 region has 13 residues. The CDR3 bases are TGTGCCTGGAGTGTACGCAGCACCGGGGAGCTGTTTTTT. Its translation: CAWSVRSTGELFF.

This chain uses TRBV28 with TRBJ2-1; 9 bases map to TRBD1. The CDR3 is 15 amino acids. Germline trimming cut 6 bases from V and 7 bases from J; bases unmatched to any gene: 10. Looked up from germline, CDR1 is MDHEN and CDR2 is SYDVKM. The CDR3 reads CASRPTGGGSNEQFF. In DNA, the CDR3 is TGTGCCAGCAGGCCGACAGGGGGGGGTTCGAATGAGCAGTTCTTC.

This clone turned up a few times. This chain links TRBV7-2 with TRBJ1-5; TRBD1 is a possible D gene (6 bases). CDR3 length equals 15 residues. Trimming left V 5 bases short and J 1 base short, with 12 bases between. Germline CDR1 reads SGHTA; CDR2 reads FQGNSA. The CDR3 region has the DNA TGTGCCAGCAGCCGTTCCGGGACAAGCAATCAGCCCCAGCATTTT. Translation gives CASSRSGTSNQPQHF.

This clone was picked up a small number of times. V is TRBV29-1 and J is TRBJ1-2; tentatively, D is TRBD1 (6 bases). The length of the CDR3 is 18 residues. CDR1 SQVTM and CDR2 ANQGSEA come from the germline V gene. The V gene lost 6 bases and the J gene lost 2 bases, with 28 bases spanning the gap. CDR3: CSVSYPRHRDNGNYGYTF. DNA of the CDR3: TGCAGCGTGAGCTACCCGCGGCACCGGGACAACGGCAACTATGGCTACACCTTC. Variable domain in full (rest from reference TRBV29-1 and TRBJ1-2): SAVISQKPSRDICQRGTSLTIQCQVDSQVTMMFWYRQQPGQSLTLIATANQGSEATYESGFVIDKFPISRPNLTFSTLTVSNMSPEDSSIYLCSVSYPRHRDNGNYGYTFGSGTRLTVV.

The chain carries TRBV3-1 (or the pseudogene TRBV3-2) and TRBJ2-7; 8 bases agree with TRBD2. Germline V gene lookup returns CDR1 LGHDT and CDR2 YNNKEL (reference sequence). The length of the CDR3 is 14 residues. J gave up 5 bases and V 3 bases, and 6 bases lay outside the gene matches. CDR3 nucleotides: TGTGCCAGCAGCCACGCGGGAGGATCGAACGAGCAGTACTTC. Translation gives CASSHAGGSNEQYF.

The chain has TRBV3-1 (or the pseudogene TRBV3-2) and TRBJ2-6; no clear D gene. There are 14 residues in the CDR3. Between the trimmed V and J ends, which lost 7 bases and 3 bases, there was a span of 10 bases. Germline-derived CDR1 and CDR2 are LGHDT and YNNKEL (reference sequence). The CDR3 here is CASTQSFGANVLTF. The CDR3 DNA reads TGTGCCAGCACTCAGTCTTTTGGGGCCAACGTCCTGACTTTC.

The V gene is TRBV2, the J gene TRBJ2-1, with 7 bases fitting TRBD1. The ends lost 3 bases at V and 7 bases at J; junction bases unmatched: 6. Looked up from germline, CDR1 is SNHLY and CDR2 is FYNNEI. CDR3 length equals 14 residues. The CDR3 DNA sequence: TGTGCCAGCAGTGACTTTACAGGGGCGAATGAGCAGTTCTTC. This encodes CASSDFTGANEQFF. Supplemented by reference TRBV2 and TRBJ2-1, the full variable domain reads EPEVTQTPSHQVTQMGQEVILRCVPISNHLYFYWYRQILGQKVEFLVSFYNNEISEKSEIFDDQFSVERPDGSNFTLKIRSTKLEDSAMYFCASSDFTGANEQFFGPGTRLTVL.

The V call is TRBV25-1, the J call TRBJ2-1; D unclear. The V end was cut by 1 base, the J end by 2 bases, with 9 bases between. Germline assignment: CDR1 MGHDK and CDR2 SYGVNS. This CDR3 is 15 amino acids long. As DNA, the CDR3 is TGTGCCAGCAGTGAATTGACTGATACCTACAATGAGCAGTTCTTC. Its protein product is CASSELTDTYNEQFF.

The rearrangement joins TRBV11-2 to TRBJ2-3; 13 bases map to TRBD2. This CDR3 spans 16 amino acids. Trimming took 4 bases from V and 2 from J; bases not matched to a gene: 3. CDR1 is SGHAT, CDR2 FQNNGV, per germline. The CDR3 reads CASSSGLAGDTDTQYF. CDR3 in DNA: TGTGCCAGCAGCTCCGGACTAGCGGGAGACACAGATACGCAGTATTTT.

V is TRBV5-8 and J is TRBJ2-3; 10 bases map to TRBD2. The germline V gene encodes CDR1 SGHTS and CDR2 YDEGEE. J was trimmed by 4 bases and V by 5 bases; bases with no gene match: 7. The CDR3 totals 15 residues. The CDR3 DNA reads as TGTGCCAGCAGTCCCGGGACTAGCGTCTCAGATACGCAGTATTTT. Encoded protein: CASSPGTSVSDTQYF. Filled out from reference TRBV5-8 and TRBJ2-3, the complete variable domain reads EAGVTQSPTHLIKTRGQQATLRCSPISGHTSVYWYQQALGLGLQFLLWYDEGEERNRGNFPPRFSGRQFPNYSSELNVNALELEDSALYLCASSPGTSVSDTQYFGPGTRLTVL.

The V call is TRBV7-9, the J call TRBJ2-6; possibly TRBD2 for D (5 bases). The CDR3 loop spans 16 amino acids. Germline V gene sequence: CDR1 SEHNR, CDR2 FQNEAQ (reference sequence). V lost 0 bases and J 0 bases, leaving 6 bases between the germline ends. The CDR3 region is CASSLAAVSGANVLTF. The DNA for the CDR3 is TGTGCCAGCAGCTTAGCAGCGGTCTCTGGGGCCAACGTCCTGACTTTC.

The V gene is TRBV11-2, the J gene TRBJ1-3; D gene ambiguous. V dropped 3 bases and J dropped 4 bases, with 7 bases sitting between them. CDR3 length equals 13 residues. Germline assignment: CDR1 SGHAT and CDR2 FQNNGV. In DNA form, the CDR3 reads TGTGCCAGCAGCTTCCTCGAGGGAAACACCATATATTTT. The encoded protein is CASSFLEGNTIYF.

The V gene is TRBV19, the J gene TRBJ2-2; TRBD2 agrees at 7 bases. This CDR3 contains 15 residues. With 0 bases clipped from V and 9 bases from J, the junction kept 7 bases outside the gene matches. Germline CDR1 reads LNHDA; CDR2 reads SQIVND (reference sequence). In DNA form, the CDR3 reads TGTGCCAGTAGTATAGAGGGAGGGCCACTCCGGGAGCTGTTTTTT. Protein sequence: CASSIEGGPLRELFF.

The chain combines TRBV19 with TRBJ1-1; TRBD1 might be the D (5 bases). The V gene's germline CDR1 is LNHDA and CDR2 SQIVND (reference sequence). V was trimmed by 7 bases and J by 5 bases, leaving 20 bases between them. This CDR3 has 15 amino acids. This CDR3 reads CASIRGWGGGTEAFF. The CDR3 bases are TGTGCCAGTATAAGGGGATGGGGAGGAGGTACTGAAGCTTTCTTT.

There are a few counts of this clone. The V call is TRBV5-4, the J call TRBJ1-1; D not certain. Trimming stripped 1 base from V and 1 base from J, with 5 bases between. Germline CDR1 is SGHNT and CDR2 is YYREEE (reference sequence). The CDR3 has 13 residues. DNA of the CDR3: TGTGCCAGCAGCTTGACAGAGAACACTGAAGCTTTCTTT. Encoded protein: CASSLTENTEAFF.

The chain links TRBV25-1 to TRBJ2-1, with D possibly matching TRBD1 (6 bases). Trimming pared 6 bases from V and 6 bases from J, leaving 21 bases between. CDR3 length: 16 residues. The germline CDR1 and CDR2 sequences are MGHDK and SYGVNS. The CDR3 reads CASSGPQGQWANEQFF. The CDR3 DNA sequence: TGTGCCAGCAGCGGCCCACAGGGTCAATGGGCCAATGAGCAGTTCTTC.

This chain uses TRBV28 with TRBJ1-5, with TRBD1 as a possible D gene (5 bases). Germline CDR1 is MDHEN and CDR2 is SYDVKM. The CDR3 has 16 residues. V lost 5 bases and J 2 bases, leaving 16 bases between the germline ends. The CDR3 DNA reads as TGTGCCAGCAGTCCCTACAGGTCCTCGGGCAATCAGCCCCAGCATTTT. Protein: CASSPYRSSGNQPQHF.

The rearrangement joins TRBV7-2 to TRBJ1-5, with D possibly matching TRBD1 (5 bases). This CDR3 spans 13 amino acids. The germline V and J ends were trimmed by 2 bases and 5 bases, with 7 bases remaining between them. Per the germline V gene, CDR1 is SGHTA and CDR2 is FQGNSA. The CDR3 nucleotides read TGTGCCAGCAGCTTATCGGGGGATCAGCCCCAGCATTTT. The encoded protein is CASSLSGDQPQHF.

The genes are TRBV6-4 and TRBJ2-2; perhaps TRBD2 as D (6 bases). Trimming removed 7 bases from V and 5 bases from J, with 11 bases in between. Germline-derived CDR1 and CDR2 are MRHNA and SNTAGT. The CDR3 covers 13 residues. The CDR3 reads CASKSGRTGELFF. The DNA of the CDR3 is TGTGCCAGCAAATCGGGGAGGACCGGGGAGCTGTTTTTT.

The V call is TRBV15, the J call TRBJ1-2; TRBD1 might be the D (5 bases). Trimming removed 0 bases at V and 1 base at J, with 15 bases between. CDR3 length equals 17 residues. Germline V CDR1 and CDR2: LNHNV, YYDKDF (reference sequence). The CDR3 here is CATSREGQARGNYGYTF. In DNA form, the CDR3 reads TGTGCCACCAGCAGAGAGGGCCAGGCAAGGGGTAACTATGGCTACACCTTC.

The genes are TRBV19 and TRBJ2-1; 9 nucleotides line up with TRBD1. From germline, CDR1 is LNHDA and CDR2 SQIVND (reference sequence). J was trimmed by 7 bases and V by 7 bases; bases with no gene match: 17. The CDR3 covers 17 residues. The CDR3 DNA reads TGTGCCAGTAAAAGCGGGGTGGGACAGGGTGTGGGGAATGAGCAGTTCTTC. It codes for CASKSGVGQGVGNEQFF.

This CDR3 is CASSQEPTGVFMNTEAFF. The CDR3 DNA reads as TGTGCCAGCAGCCAAGAGCCGACAGGGGTCTTCATGAACACTGAAGCTTTCTTT. The V call is TRBV14, the J call TRBJ1-1; 8 bases align to TRBD1. V trimming: 0 bases; J trimming: 0 bases; junction bases outside the gene matches: 9. This CDR3 is built from 18 residues. CDR1 is SGHDN and CDR2 is FVKESK in the germline V gene.

The J gene is TRBJ1-2, the V gene TRBV7-3, with D possibly being TRBD1 (5 bases). Germline V gene sequence: CDR1 SGHTA, CDR2 FQGTGA. Trimming removed 0 bases from V and 7 bases from J, with 9 bases in between. The CDR3 sequence is 13 residues long. The CDR3 loop is CASSLTGGGGYTF. Here the CDR3 DNA reads TGTGCCAGCAGCTTAACGGGGGGAGGTGGCTACACCTTC. Full variable domain (rest looked up from reference TRBV7-3 and TRBJ1-2): GAGVSQTPSNKVTEKGKYVELRCDPISGHTALYWYRQSLGQGPEFLIYFQGTGAADDSGLPNDRFFAVRPEGSVSTLKIQRTERGDSAVYLCASSLTGGGGYTFGSGTRLTVV.